One and the same sample provided the 23 T cell receptor beta chains below, sequenced in a study of T-cell reconstitution after alpha-beta-depleted transplantation in children. Unique molecular identifiers were built into the TCRbeta library. Each CDR3 protein gets one entry after TCRdb re-called the PCR reads with MiXCR. The sample contains 500,000 or so distinct CDR3 sequences, 32% of which appear only once. The source material was PBMCs from the stem cell graft donor, sampled from the stem cell graft. These receptor sequences come from a human donor who donated a stem cell graft to a child with aplastic anemia.

The chain is built from TRBV5-1 and TRBJ2-1; 8 nucleotides match TRBD1. The V gene's germline CDR1 is SGHRS and CDR2 YFSETQ. Trimming removed 0 bases from V and 4 bases from J; junction bases left unmatched: 3. The CDR3 is made up of 15 amino acids. The CDR3 DNA follows: TGCGCCAGCAGCTTGGTTACAGGGGGATACAATGAGCAGTTCTTC. Encoded protein: CASSLVTGGYNEQFF.

The rearrangement uses TRBV7-9 and TRBJ1-1, with D tentatively TRBD1 (5 bases). Per the germline V gene, CDR1 is SEHNR and CDR2 is FQNEAQ (reference sequence). The CDR3 runs to 16 residues. Trimming cost V 5 bases and J 1 base, with 17 bases left between them. This chain's CDR3 is CASSTSVGGGNTEAFF. Written as DNA, the CDR3 is TGTGCCAGCAGCACGTCAGTTGGGGGGGGGAACACTGAAGCTTTCTTT. The full variable domain, its missing parts supplied by reference TRBV7-9 and TRBJ1-1, is DTGVSQNPRHKITKRGQNVTFRCDPISEHNRLYWYRQTLGQGPEFLTYFQNEAQLEKSRLLSDRFSAERPKGSFSTLEIQRTEQGDSAMYLCASSTSVGGGNTEAFFGQGTRLTVV.

This sequence joins TRBV5-1 and TRBJ2-7, with 12 bases that match TRBD1. The CDR3 is 19 amino acids. The junction had 13 bases not matched to a gene; V was cut back by 3 bases and J by 0 bases. Germline V gives CDR1 SGHRS, CDR2 YFSETQ. For the CDR3, the DNA is TGCGCCAGCAGCTCCCTACGGGACAGGGGGCCCCTCAGCTCCTACGAGCAGTACTTC. Encoded protein: CASSSLRDRGPLSSYEQYF.

The table lists this clonotype with a few counts. This chain uses TRBV4-1 with TRBJ2-5; D may be TRBD2 (5 bases). The germline V gene encodes CDR1 MGHRA and CDR2 YSYEKL. V lost 4 bases, J lost 2 bases, and 17 bases lay in between. The CDR3 contains 16 residues. CDR3 DNA: TGCGCCAGCAGCCCCCCCGGGCTAGCAGATCAAGAGACCCAGTACTTC. It translates to CASSPPGLADQETQYF.

The V and J genes are TRBV7-2 and TRBJ1-3; D not resolved. The V end was cut by 2 bases, the J end by 4 bases, with 6 bases between. CDR1 and CDR2 from the germline V gene are SGHTA and FQGNSA. The CDR3 covers 13 residues. The CDR3 coding sequence is TGTGCCAGCAGCTTAAACCAGGGAAACACCATATATTTT. Translated: CASSLNQGNTIYF.

Only a few counts were recorded for this clonotype. The rearrangement links TRBV5-1 to TRBJ2-1, with a tentative D call TRBD2 (6 bases). The V end was cut by 1 base, the J end by 2 bases, with 13 bases between. The CDR3 is 16 residues long. CDR1 is SGHRS and CDR2 is YFSETQ in the germline V gene. The DNA for the CDR3 is TGCGCCAGCAGCTTGTACGCGGGATTTCCCTACAATGAGCAGTTCTTC. Its protein product is CASSLYAGFPYNEQFF.

This rearrangement joins TRBV30 to TRBJ1-6; tentatively, D is TRBD1 (5 bases). The CDR3 runs to 15 residues. Between the trimmed V and J ends, which lost 3 bases and 8 bases, there was a span of 17 bases. Germline V gives CDR1 GTSNPN, CDR2 SVGIG (reference sequence). CDR3 residues: CAWSSWRGNDSPLHF. DNA of the CDR3: TGTGCCTGGAGCTCGTGGAGGGGCAATGATTCACCCCTCCACTTT.

The chain recombines TRBV10-3 with TRBJ2-3; maybe TRBD1 (5 bases). The CDR3 is 15 amino acids. V was trimmed by 3 bases and J by 5 bases, leaving 15 bases between them. From germline, CDR1 is ENHRY and CDR2 SYGVKD. Here the CDR3 DNA reads TGTGCCATCAGTGATCCCCTGTTAAGGGGAGATACGCAGTATTTT. It yields the protein CAISDPLLRGDTQYF.

This CDR3 reads CAGKNFVREQAFF. CDR3 DNA sequence: TGTGCCGGCAAAAATTTCGTCAGGGAGCAAGCTTTCTTT. The chain joins TRBV30 to TRBJ1-1; maybe TRBD1 (5 bases). Trimming pared 8 bases from V and 9 bases from J, leaving 22 bases between. The CDR3 length is 13 residues. Per germline, CDR1 GTSNPN and CDR2 SVGIG (reference sequence).

The chain has TRBV15 and TRBJ2-3; possibly TRBD1 for D (5 bases). CDR3 length: 15 amino acids. In germline, CDR1 is LNHNV, CDR2 YYDKDF (reference sequence). The V gene lost 3 bases and the J gene lost 6 bases, with 16 bases spanning the gap. The CDR3 here is CATSSPGKPWDTQYF. CDR3 coding DNA: TGTGCCACCAGCAGTCCAGGGAAACCGTGGGATACGCAGTATTTT.

The CDR3 loop reads CSAETGTGKETQYF. CDR3 coding DNA: TGCAGTGCTGAAACCGGGACAGGGAAAGAGACCCAGTACTTC. V is TRBV20-1 and J is TRBJ2-5; 9 bases align to TRBD1. This CDR3 is built from 14 residues. V lost 5 bases, J lost 3 bases, and 7 bases stayed unmatched. Germline V CDR1 and CDR2: DFQATT, SNEGSKA (reference sequence).

The rearrangement joins TRBV20-1 to TRBJ2-5; 8 nucleotides match TRBD2. V lost 0 bases and J lost 1; bases outside the gene matches: 4. CDR3 length: 15 residues. The germline V gene encodes CDR1 DFQATT and CDR2 SNEGSKA (reference sequence). CDR3 protein: CSAREGTSGQETQYF. CDR3 DNA: TGCAGTGCTAGAGAAGGAACTAGCGGCCAAGAGACCCAGTACTTC.

Note on this clonotype: A much larger clone sits a single nucleotide away, making a read error possible. The rearrangement links TRBV29-1 to TRBJ1-1; D gene unclear. There are 10 residues in the CDR3. Trimming pared 0 bases from V and 9 bases from J, leaving 5 bases between. Germline V gene data show CDR1 as SQVTM and CDR2 as ANQGSEA. The CDR3 is CSVEDGKAFF. The CDR3 coding sequence is TGCAGCGTTGAAGACGGCAAAGCTTTCTTT. Drawing the rest from reference TRBV29-1 and TRBJ1-1, the complete variable domain is SAVISQKPSRDICQRGTSLTIQCQVDSQVTMMFWYRQQPGQSLTLIATANQGSEATYESGFVIDKFPISRPNLTFSTLTVSNMSPEDSSIYLCSVEDGKAFFGQGTRLTVV.

The rearrangement uses TRBV6-2 or TRBV6-3 and TRBJ2-5; 11 bases are a match to TRBD2. Germline lookup yields CDR1 MNHEY and CDR2 SVGEGT. This CDR3 comprises 15 residues. J lost 5 bases, V lost 0 bases, and 2 bases had no gene match. CDR3 residues: CASSYSTSGSETQYF. The CDR3 coding sequence is TGTGCCAGCAGTTACTCAACTAGCGGGAGTGAGACCCAGTACTTC.

The rearrangement links TRBV15 to TRBJ2-7, with a tentative D call TRBD1 (6 bases). The CDR3 has 14 amino acids. Trimming took 5 bases from V and 3 from J, leaving 14 bases between them. The germline V gene has CDR1 LNHNV and CDR2 YYDKDF (reference sequence). The DNA for the CDR3 is TGTGCCACCAGCCCAATACAGGGAATCTACGAGCAGTACTTC. Amino acids: CATSPIQGIYEQYF. Full variable domain (remainder filled in from reference TRBV15 and TRBJ2-7): DAMVIQNPRYQVTQFGKPVTLSCSQTLNHNVMYWYQQKSSQAPKLLFHYYDKDFNNEADTPDNFQSRRPNTSFCFLDIRSPGLGDTAMYLCATSPIQGIYEQYFGPGTRLTVT.

This chain joins TRBV20-1 and TRBJ2-3; TRBD2 is a possible D gene (6 bases). This CDR3 comprises 14 residues. The ends were cut back, 2 bases at V and 2 bases at J, with 11 bases in the middle. Germline CDR1 and CDR2: DFQATT and SNEGSKA (reference sequence). This chain's CDR3 is CSARLGGNTDTQYF. DNA of the CDR3: TGCAGTGCTAGACTCGGGGGTAACACAGATACGCAGTATTTT.

This clonotype has a handful of counts. This chain uses TRBV10-3 with TRBJ1-5; D remains ambiguous. The CDR3 totals 14 residues. Germline V gives CDR1 ENHRY, CDR2 SYGVKD. The ends were cut back, 6 bases at V and 0 bases at J, with 9 bases in the middle. The CDR3 loop is CAISGGDSNQPQHF. The DNA for the CDR3 is TGTGCCATCAGCGGAGGCGATAGCAATCAGCCCCAGCATTTT.

The chain carries TRBV27 and TRBJ2-2; TRBD2 agrees at 8 bases. The CDR3 has 15 residues. Germline trimming cut 4 bases from V and 0 bases from J; bases unmatched to any gene: 1. CDR1 and CDR2 from the germline V gene are MNHEY and SMNVEV (reference sequence). CDR3 sequence reads: CASSSLAANTGELFF. DNA for the CDR3: TGTGCCAGCAGTTCACTAGCGGCGAACACCGGGGAGCTGTTTTTT.

This rearrangement joins TRBV12-3 or TRBV12-4 to TRBJ2-2; TRBD2 matches 10 bases. The junction had 9 bases not matched to a gene; V was cut back by 2 bases and J by 0 bases. The CDR3 consists of 19 residues. CDR3 DNA sequence: TGTGCCAGCAGTTTAAGGGCTAGCGGGAGAGGCGCGAACACCGGGGAGCTGTTTTTT. It encodes CASSLRASGRGANTGELFF.

This clonotype was seen a single time. The chain has TRBV5-1 and TRBJ2-1; 10 bases match TRBD2. Germline assignment: CDR1 SGHRS and CDR2 YFSETQ. This CDR3 is 18 amino acids long. Trimming removed 1 base from V and 4 bases from J; junction bases left unmatched: 11. The CDR3 reads CASSLMGLAPKGYNEQFF. Here the CDR3 DNA reads TGCGCCAGCAGCTTGATGGGACTAGCGCCCAAAGGGTACAATGAGCAGTTCTTC.

This clonotype was seen only once. A read error is possible here, since a much larger clone lies one base away. The J gene is TRBJ2-1, the V gene TRBV29-1; D is unclear. V was trimmed by 3 bases and J by 9 bases, leaving 12 bases between them. The CDR3 runs to 12 residues. The germline CDR1 and CDR2 sequences are SQVTM and ANQGSEA. This CDR3 is CSVDSGNCEQFF. The CDR3 DNA sequence: TGCAGCGTTGATTCGGGTAATTGTGAGCAGTTCTTC.

The genes are TRBV27 and TRBJ2-7, with 11 bases that match TRBD1. Unmatched junction bases numbered 1, after V lost 0 bases and J lost 3 bases. The CDR3 is 15 amino acids. Germline V gene lookup returns CDR1 MNHEY and CDR2 SMNVEV (reference sequence). The DNA for the CDR3 is TGTGCCAGCAGTTTATCGGACAGGGGGCTCTACGAGCAGTACTTC. Translating it yields CASSLSDRGLYEQYF.

The J gene is TRBJ2-5, the V gene TRBV12-3 or TRBV12-4, with 10 positions matching TRBD2. The length of the CDR3 is 16 residues. V gave up 6 bases and J gave up 5 bases; unmatched junction bases: 12. The CDR3 spells CASSPRAGGRGETQYF. CDR3 DNA: TGTGCCAGCAGCCCCCGAGCGGGAGGGAGGGGGGAGACCCAGTACTTC.